A selection of T cell receptor beta chains follows, all from one sample in a study of T cells in Graves' hyperthyroidism and ophthalmopathy. TCRdb re-called the multiplex PCR reads through MiXCR, storing one row per CDR3 protein. The table shows 550,000 to 650,000 distinct CDR3 sequences, with around 15% occurring only once. Sequences were obtained from blood. The receptors stem from a woman aged 40 to 49 with Graves' hyperthyroidism. Each CDR3 is given with its conserved first and last residue. Some rows mark clone size as missing; the rest say once, few, many or name a class of expanded clone.

clone size,CDR3 length,V gene,J gene,CDR3 protein
many,14,TRBV28,TRBJ1-5,CASNAGGSGQPQHF
NA,13,TRBV7-3,TRBJ1-2,CASSLTEGTGYTF
once,13,TRBV27,TRBJ1-1,CASSLGEGTKAFF
many,15,TRBV11-2,TRBJ2-3,CASSHGTSNGDTQYF
NA,13,TRBV24-1,TRBJ1-2,CATSGQNFYGYTF
NA,12,TRBV24-1,TRBJ2-2,CATSDYAGELFF
many,19,TRBV7-8,TRBJ2-2,CASSLRGLAGGEVTGELFF
many,13,TRBV20-1,TRBJ1-5,CSAGDGSNQPQHF
many,14,TRBV3-1,TRBJ2-1,CASSTSGRLREQFF
few,10,TRBV20-1,TRBJ1-5,CSASSQPQHF
many,14,TRBV5-1,TRBJ2-5,CASSFSGPKETQYF
many,19,TRBV11-2,TRBJ2-7,CASSLDLLAGQATHPEQYF
NA,14,TRBV6-1,TRBJ1-2,CASSEAQGSSGYTF
few,15,TRBV7-6,TRBJ2-2,CASSYSGSETGELFF